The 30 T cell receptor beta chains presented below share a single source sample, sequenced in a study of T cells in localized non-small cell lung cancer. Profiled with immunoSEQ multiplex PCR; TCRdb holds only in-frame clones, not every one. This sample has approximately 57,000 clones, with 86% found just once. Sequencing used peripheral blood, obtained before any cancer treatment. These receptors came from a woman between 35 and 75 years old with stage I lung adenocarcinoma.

CDR3 residues: CASSVDHSNEKLFF. Written as DNA, the CDR3 is TGTGCCAGCAGCGTAGACCATTCTAATGAAAAACTGTTTTTT. This chain joins TRBV9 and TRBJ1-4; D is ambiguous. The CDR3 contains 14 residues. Trimming removed 0 bases at V and 3 bases at J, with 6 bases between. Germline V gene data show CDR1 as SGDLS and CDR2 as YYNGEE.

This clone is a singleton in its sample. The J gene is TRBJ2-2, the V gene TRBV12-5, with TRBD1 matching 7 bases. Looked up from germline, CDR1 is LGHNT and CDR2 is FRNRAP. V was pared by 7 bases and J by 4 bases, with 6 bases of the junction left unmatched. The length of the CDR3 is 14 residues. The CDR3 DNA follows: TGTGCTAGTGCCCTGGGACAGACCACCGGGGAGCTGTTTTTT. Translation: CASALGQTTGELFF.

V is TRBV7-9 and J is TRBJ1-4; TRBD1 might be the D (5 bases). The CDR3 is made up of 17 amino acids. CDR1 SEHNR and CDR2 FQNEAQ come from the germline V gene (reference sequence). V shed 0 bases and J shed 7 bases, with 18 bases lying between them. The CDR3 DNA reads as TGTGCCAGCAGCTTAGCGAAGGGAGTGCCCGGGGGTGAAAAACTGTTTTTT. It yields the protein CASSLAKGVPGGEKLFF.

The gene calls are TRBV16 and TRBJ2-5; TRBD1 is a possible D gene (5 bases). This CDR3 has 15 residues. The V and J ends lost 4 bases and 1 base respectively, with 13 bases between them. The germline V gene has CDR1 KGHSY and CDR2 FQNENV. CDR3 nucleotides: TGTGCCAGCAGCCTCCACCTGACAGTCCAAGAGACCCAGTACTTC. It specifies CASSLHLTVQETQYF.

CDR3 sequence: CASSFVGLAGMDEQFF. CDR3 coding DNA: TGTGCCAGCAGTTTCGTGGGACTAGCGGGGATGGATGAGCAGTTCTTC. The gene calls are TRBV27 and TRBJ2-1; 13 bases are shared with TRBD2. The CDR3 runs to 16 residues. Trimming took 3 bases from V and 8 from J; bases not matched to a gene: 7. Per the germline V gene, CDR1 is MNHEY and CDR2 is SMNVEV (reference sequence).

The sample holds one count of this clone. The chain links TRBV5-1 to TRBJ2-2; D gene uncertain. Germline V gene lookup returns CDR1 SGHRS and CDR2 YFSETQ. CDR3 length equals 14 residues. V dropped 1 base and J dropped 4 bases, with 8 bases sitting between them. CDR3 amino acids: CASSLNSLTGELFF. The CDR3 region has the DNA TGCGCCAGCAGCTTGAACAGCCTCACCGGGGAGCTGTTTTTT.

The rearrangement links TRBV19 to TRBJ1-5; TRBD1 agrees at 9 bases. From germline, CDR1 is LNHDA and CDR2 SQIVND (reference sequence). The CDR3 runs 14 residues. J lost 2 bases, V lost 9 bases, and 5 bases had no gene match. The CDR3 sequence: CASSTGGGNQPQHF. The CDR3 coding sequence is TGTGCCAGCTCAACAGGGGGCGGCAATCAGCCCCAGCATTTT.

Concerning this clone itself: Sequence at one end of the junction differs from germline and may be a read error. The CDR3 here is CASSSGTGVSEAFF. CDR3 coding DNA: TGTGCCAGCAGTAGCGGGACAGGGGTAAGTGAAGCTTTCTTT. The chain combines TRBV19 with TRBJ1-1; 10 bases are shared with TRBD1. CDR3 size: 14 residues. Germline CDR1 and CDR2: LNHDA and SQIVND (reference sequence). Using reference TRBV19 and TRBJ1-1 for the parts outside the CDR3, the full variable domain is DGGITQSPKYLFRKEGQNVTLSCEQNLNHDAMYWYRQDPGQGLRLIYYSQIVNDFQKGDIAEGYSVSREKKESFPLTVTSAQKNPTAFYLCASSSGTGVSEAFFGQGTRLTVV.

In DNA form, the CDR3 reads TGTGCCAGTAGTATAGTGGAGGGAAGGGGGGAGACCCAGTACTTC. Its translation: CASSIVEGRGETQYF. The chain carries TRBV19 and TRBJ2-5; possibly TRBD1 or TRBD2 for D (6 bases each). The CDR3 length is 15 residues. Per the germline V gene, CDR1 is LNHDA and CDR2 is SQIVND (reference sequence). V lost 1 base and J lost 5, with 14 bases in between. Using reference TRBV19 and TRBJ2-5 for the parts outside the CDR3, the full variable domain is DGGITQSPKYLFRKEGQNVTLSCEQNLNHDAMYWYRQDPGQGLRLIYYSQIVNDFQKGDIAEGYSVSREKKESFPLTVTSAQKNPTAFYLCASSIVEGRGETQYFGPGTRLLVL.

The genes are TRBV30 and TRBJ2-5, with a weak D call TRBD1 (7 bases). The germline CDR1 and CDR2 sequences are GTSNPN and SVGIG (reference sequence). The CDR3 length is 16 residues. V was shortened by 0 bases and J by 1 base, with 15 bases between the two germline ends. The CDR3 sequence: CAWSVPSGGRQETQYF. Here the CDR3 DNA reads TGTGCCTGGAGTGTACCGTCAGGGGGGCGCCAAGAGACCCAGTACTTC. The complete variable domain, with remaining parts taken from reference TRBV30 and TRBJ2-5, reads SQTIHQWPATLVQPVGSPLSLECTVEGTSNPNLYWYRQAAGRGLQLLFYSVGIGQISSEVPQNLSASRPQDRQFILSSKKLLLSDSGFYLCAWSVPSGGRQETQYFGPGTRLLVL.

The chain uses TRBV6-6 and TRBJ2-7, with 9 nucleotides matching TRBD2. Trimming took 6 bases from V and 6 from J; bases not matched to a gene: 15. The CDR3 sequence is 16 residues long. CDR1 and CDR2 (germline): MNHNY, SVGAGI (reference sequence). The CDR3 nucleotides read TGTGCCAGCAGACGACTAGCGGCGGCGGGGGAATCCGAGCAGTACTTC. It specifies CASRRLAAAGESEQYF.

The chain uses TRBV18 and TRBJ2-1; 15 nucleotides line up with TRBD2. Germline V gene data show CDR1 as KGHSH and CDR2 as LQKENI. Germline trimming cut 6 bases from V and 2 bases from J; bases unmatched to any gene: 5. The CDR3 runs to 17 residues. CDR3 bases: TGTGCCAGCTCGTCCGGGACTAGCGGGGGGACCTACAATGAGCAGTTCTTC. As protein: CASSSGTSGGTYNEQFF.

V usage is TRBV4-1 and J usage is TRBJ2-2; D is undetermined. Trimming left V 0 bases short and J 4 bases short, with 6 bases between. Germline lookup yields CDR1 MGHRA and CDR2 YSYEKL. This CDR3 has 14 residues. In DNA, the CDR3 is TGCGCCAGCAGCCAAGATGGAATCACCGGGGAGCTGTTTTTT. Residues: CASSQDGITGELFF.

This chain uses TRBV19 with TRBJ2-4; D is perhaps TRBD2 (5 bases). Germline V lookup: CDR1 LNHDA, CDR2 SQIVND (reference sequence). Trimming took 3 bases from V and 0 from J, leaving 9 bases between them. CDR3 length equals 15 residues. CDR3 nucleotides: TGTGCCAGTAGTATCCAAGGAGGAGCCAAAAACATTCAGTACTTC. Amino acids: CASSIQGGAKNIQYF.

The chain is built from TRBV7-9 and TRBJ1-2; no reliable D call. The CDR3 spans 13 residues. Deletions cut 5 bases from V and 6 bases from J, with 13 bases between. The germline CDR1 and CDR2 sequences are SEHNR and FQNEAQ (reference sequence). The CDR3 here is CASSPQRADGYTF. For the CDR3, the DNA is TGTGCCAGCAGCCCCCAAAGGGCGGATGGCTACACCTTC.

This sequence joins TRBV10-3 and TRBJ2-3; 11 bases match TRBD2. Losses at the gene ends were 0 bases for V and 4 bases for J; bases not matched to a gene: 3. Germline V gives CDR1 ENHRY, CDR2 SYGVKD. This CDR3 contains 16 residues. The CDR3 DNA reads TGTGCCATCAGTGAGTCCCTAGCGGGGGGAGCAGATACGCAGTATTTT. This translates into CAISESLAGGADTQYF.

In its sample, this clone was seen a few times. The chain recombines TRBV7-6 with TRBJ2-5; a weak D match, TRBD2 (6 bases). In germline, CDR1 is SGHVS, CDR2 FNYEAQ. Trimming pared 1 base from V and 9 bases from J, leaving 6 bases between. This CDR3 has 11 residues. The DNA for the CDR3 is TGTGCCAGCAGCTTAGGGGACTCCCAGTACTTC. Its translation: CASSLGDSQYF.

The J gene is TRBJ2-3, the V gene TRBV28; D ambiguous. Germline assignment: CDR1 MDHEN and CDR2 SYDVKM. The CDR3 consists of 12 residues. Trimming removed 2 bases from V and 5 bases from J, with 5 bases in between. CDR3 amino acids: CASSLQVDTQYF. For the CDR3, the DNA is TGTGCCAGCAGTTTACAAGTAGATACGCAGTATTTT.

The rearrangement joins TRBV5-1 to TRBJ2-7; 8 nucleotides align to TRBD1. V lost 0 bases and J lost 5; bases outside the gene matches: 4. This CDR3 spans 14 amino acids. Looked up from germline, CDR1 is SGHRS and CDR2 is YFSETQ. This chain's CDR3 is CASSLGGTGNEQYF. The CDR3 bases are TGCGCCAGCAGCTTGGGGGGGACAGGAAACGAGCAGTACTTC.

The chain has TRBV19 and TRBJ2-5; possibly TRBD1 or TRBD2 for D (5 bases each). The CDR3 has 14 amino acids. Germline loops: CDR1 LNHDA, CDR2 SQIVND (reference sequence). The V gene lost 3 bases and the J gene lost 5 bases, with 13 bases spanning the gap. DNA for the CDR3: TGTGCCAGTAGTATGGTCGGGAAGGGGGAGACCCAGTACTTC. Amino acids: CASSMVGKGETQYF.

CDR3 DNA: TGTGCCAGCAGCCAAATAGGGGATTCACCCCTCCACTTT. Its translation: CASSQIGDSPLHF. This chain joins TRBV6-6 and TRBJ1-6; D is perhaps TRBD1 (5 bases). Germline CDR1 and CDR2: MNHNY and SVGAGI (reference sequence). The V and J ends lost 6 bases and 8 bases respectively, with 11 bases between them. The CDR3 spans 13 residues.

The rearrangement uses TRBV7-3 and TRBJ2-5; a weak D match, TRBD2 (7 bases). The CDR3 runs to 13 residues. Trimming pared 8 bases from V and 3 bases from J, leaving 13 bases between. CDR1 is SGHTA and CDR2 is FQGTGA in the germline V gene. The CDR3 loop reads CASGRGAKETQYF. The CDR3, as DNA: TGTGCCAGCGGCCGGGGGGCCAAAGAGACCCAGTACTTC.

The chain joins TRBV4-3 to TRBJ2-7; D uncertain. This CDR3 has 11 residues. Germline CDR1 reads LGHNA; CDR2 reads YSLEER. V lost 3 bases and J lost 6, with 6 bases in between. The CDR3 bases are TGCGCCAGCAGCCAGGGAATCGAGCAGTACTTC. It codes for CASSQGIEQYF.

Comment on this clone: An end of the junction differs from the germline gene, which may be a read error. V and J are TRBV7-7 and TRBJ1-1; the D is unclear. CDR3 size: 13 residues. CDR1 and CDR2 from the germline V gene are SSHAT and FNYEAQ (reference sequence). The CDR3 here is CASSRSRGTEAFF. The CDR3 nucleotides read TGTGCTAGCAGCCGCTCCCGAGGCACTGAAGCTTTCTTT.

CDR3 nucleotide sequence: TGTGCCAGCAGCTACAATGGCCGGACAGCAACTAATGAAAAACTGTTTTTT. The encoded protein is CASSYNGRTATNEKLFF. The rearrangement uses TRBV9 and TRBJ1-4; TRBD1 might be the D (6 bases). V lost 4 bases and J 0 bases, leaving 16 bases between the germline ends. This CDR3 has 17 amino acids. CDR1 and CDR2 from the germline V gene are SGDLS and YYNGEE.

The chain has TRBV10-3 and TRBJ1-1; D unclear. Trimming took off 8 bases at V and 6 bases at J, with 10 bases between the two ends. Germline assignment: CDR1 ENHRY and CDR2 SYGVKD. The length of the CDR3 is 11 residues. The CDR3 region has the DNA TGTGCCATCGGCGCGGGTCCTGAAGCTTTCTTT. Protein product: CAIGAGPEAFF.

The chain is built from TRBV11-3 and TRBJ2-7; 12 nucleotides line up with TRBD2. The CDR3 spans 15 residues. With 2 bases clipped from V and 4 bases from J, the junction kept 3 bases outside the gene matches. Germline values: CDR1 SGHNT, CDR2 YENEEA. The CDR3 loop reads CASSLRTSGVYEQYF. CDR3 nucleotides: TGTGCCAGCAGCTTAAGGACTAGCGGGGTATACGAGCAGTACTTC.

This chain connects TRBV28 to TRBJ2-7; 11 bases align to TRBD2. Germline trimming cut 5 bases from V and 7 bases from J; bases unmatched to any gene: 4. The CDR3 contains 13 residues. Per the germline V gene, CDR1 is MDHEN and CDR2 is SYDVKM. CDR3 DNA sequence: TGTGCCAGCAGTCTAGCGGGGGGCGTTGAGCAGTACTTC. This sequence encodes CASSLAGGVEQYF.

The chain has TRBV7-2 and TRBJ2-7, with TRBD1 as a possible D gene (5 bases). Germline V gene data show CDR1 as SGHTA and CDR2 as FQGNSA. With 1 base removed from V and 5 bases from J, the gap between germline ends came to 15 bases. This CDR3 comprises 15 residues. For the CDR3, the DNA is TGTGCCAGCAGCTTAGACATCCGAAGGGGCCACGAGCAGTACTTC. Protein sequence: CASSLDIRRGHEQYF.

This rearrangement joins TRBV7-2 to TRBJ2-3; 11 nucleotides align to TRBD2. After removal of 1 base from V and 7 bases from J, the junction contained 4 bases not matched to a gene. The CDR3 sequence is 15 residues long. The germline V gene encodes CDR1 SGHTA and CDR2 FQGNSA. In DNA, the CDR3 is TGTGCCAGCAGCTTAGGACTAGCGGGGTTTAATACGCAGTATTTT. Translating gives CASSLGLAGFNTQYF.